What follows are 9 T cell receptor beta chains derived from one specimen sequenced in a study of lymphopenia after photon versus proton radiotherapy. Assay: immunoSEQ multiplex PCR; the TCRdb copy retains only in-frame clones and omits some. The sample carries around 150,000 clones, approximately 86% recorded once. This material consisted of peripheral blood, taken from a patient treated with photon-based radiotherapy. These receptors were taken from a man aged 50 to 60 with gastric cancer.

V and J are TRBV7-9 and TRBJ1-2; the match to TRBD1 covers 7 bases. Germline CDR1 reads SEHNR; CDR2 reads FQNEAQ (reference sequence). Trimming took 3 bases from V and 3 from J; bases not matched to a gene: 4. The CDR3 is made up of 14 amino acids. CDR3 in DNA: TGTGCCAGCAGCTTGTCCACAGGGGACTATGGCTACACCTTC. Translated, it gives CASSLSTGDYGYTF.

CDR3 bases: TGTGCCAGCAGCTTAGCGGGAATTGGTTTTGGGGTTAGCCACAATGAGCAGTTCTTC. Its protein product is CASSLAGIGFGVSHNEQFF. This chain connects TRBV7-9 to TRBJ2-1; D ambiguous. Trimming stripped 0 bases from V and 5 bases from J, with 23 bases between. The CDR3 is 19 amino acids. The germline CDR1 and CDR2 sequences are SEHNR and FQNEAQ (reference sequence). Filled out from reference TRBV7-9 and TRBJ2-1, the complete variable domain reads DTGVSQNPRHKITKRGQNVTFRCDPISEHNRLYWYRQTLGQGPEFLTYFQNEAQLEKSRLLSDRFSAERPKGSFSTLEIQRTEQGDSAMYLCASSLAGIGFGVSHNEQFFGPGTRLTVL.

The CDR3 DNA follows: TGTGCCAGCAGTACAGGGCAAGAGACCCAGTACTTC. Its protein is CASSTGQETQYF. The V and J genes are TRBV5-4 and TRBJ2-5, with a possible D match to TRBD1 (6 bases). V lost 5 bases to trimming and J lost 2 bases, with 7 bases between them. Germline V gene lookup returns CDR1 SGHNT and CDR2 YYREEE (reference sequence). The CDR3 has 12 amino acids.

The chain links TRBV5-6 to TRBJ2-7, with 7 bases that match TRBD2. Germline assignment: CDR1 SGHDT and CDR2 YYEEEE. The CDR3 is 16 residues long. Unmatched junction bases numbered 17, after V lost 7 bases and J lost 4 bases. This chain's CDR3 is CASFIGGGYYSYEQYF. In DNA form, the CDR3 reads TGTGCCAGCTTCATCGGGGGAGGGTACTATTCTTACGAGCAGTACTTC.

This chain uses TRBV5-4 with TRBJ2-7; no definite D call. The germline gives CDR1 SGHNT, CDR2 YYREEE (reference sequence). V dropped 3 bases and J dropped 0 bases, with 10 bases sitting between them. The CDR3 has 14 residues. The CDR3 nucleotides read TGTGCCAGCAGCTGGGAAAGGAGCTCCTACGAGCAGTACTTC. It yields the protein CASSWERSSYEQYF.

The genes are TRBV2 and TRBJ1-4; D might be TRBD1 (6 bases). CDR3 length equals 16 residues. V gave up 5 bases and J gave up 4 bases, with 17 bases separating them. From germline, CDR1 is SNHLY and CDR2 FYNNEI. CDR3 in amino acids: CASSPIQGKGNEKLFF. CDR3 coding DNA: TGTGCCAGCAGTCCTATTCAGGGGAAGGGTAATGAAAAACTGTTTTTT.

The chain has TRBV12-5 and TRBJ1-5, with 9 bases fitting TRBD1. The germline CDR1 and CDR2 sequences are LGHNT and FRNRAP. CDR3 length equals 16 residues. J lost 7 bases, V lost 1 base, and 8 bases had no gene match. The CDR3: CASGLGSQGARQPQHF. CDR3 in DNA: TGTGCTAGTGGTTTGGGTTCACAGGGGGCGAGGCAGCCCCAGCATTTT. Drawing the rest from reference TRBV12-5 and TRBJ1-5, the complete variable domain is DARVTQTPRHKVTEMGQEVTMRCQPILGHNTVFWYRQTMMQGLELLAYFRNRAPLDDSGMPKDRFSAEMPDATLATLKIQPSEPRDSAVYFCASGLGSQGARQPQHFGDGTRLSIL.

The CDR3 here is CASSPPGQGHYEQYF. Here the CDR3 DNA reads TGTGCCAGCTCACCACCGGGCCAAGGCCATTACGAGCAGTACTTC. The V call is TRBV18, the J call TRBJ2-7; no clear D gene. Germline CDR1 and CDR2: KGHSH and LQKENI. Between the trimmed V and J ends, which lost 0 bases and 4 bases, there was a span of 13 bases. The CDR3 covers 15 residues.

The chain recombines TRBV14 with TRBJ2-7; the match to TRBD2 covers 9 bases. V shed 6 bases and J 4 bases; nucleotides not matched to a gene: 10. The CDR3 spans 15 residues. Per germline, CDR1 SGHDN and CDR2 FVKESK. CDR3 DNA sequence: TGTGCCAGCAGTCAGCTAGCGGGAATATCATACGAGCAGTACTTC. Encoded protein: CASSQLAGISYEQYF.